Here is one T cell receptor beta chain with its context. The sample is drawn from a study of T cells in Graves' hyperthyroidism and ophthalmopathy. Study summary: The blood sample was taken at first diagnosis, before treatment began.

The CDR3 contains 16 residues. The ends lost 5 bases at V and 0 bases at J; junction bases unmatched: 6. In germline, CDR1 is PRHDT, CDR2 FYEKMQ (reference sequence). Researchers took RNA transcripts and amplified the TCR beta CDR3 regions from them. When the TCR CDR3 underwent first-round RT-PCR, the HTBI primer set was used. TCRdb independently ran MiXCR on the multiplex PCR reads; one entry per CDR3 protein. The data show 500,000 to 650,000 distinct CDR3 sequences, with about 15% seen just once and around 12% held by the top ten. Material: blood. The V gene is TRBV13, the J gene TRBJ2-3; TRBD2 matches at 9 bases. The TCR comes from a woman aged 45-65 years with Graves' ophthalmopathy. CDR3 loop: CASSTRTSASTDTQYF. CDR3 nucleotides: TGTGCCAGCAGCACTCGGACTAGCGCAAGCACAGATACGCAGTATTTT.